The T cell receptor (beta chain) under discussion was sequenced for a study of T-cell reconstitution after alpha-beta-depleted transplantation in children. This clonotype showed up just a few times. This CDR3 spans 19 amino acids. Germline assignment: CDR1 LGHDT and CDR2 YNNKEL (reference sequence). Trimming removed 4 bases from V and 0 bases from J, with 24 bases in between. This sample's TCRbeta library carried unique molecular identifier barcodes. TCRdb redid the calling of the PCR reads with MiXCR, one entry per CDR3 protein. The data show about 400,000 distinct CDR3 sequences, with 10% to 15% seen just once and around 4% held by the top ten.

The chain recombines TRBV3-1 with TRBJ1-1; D is ambiguous. The receptor was derived from a human donor who donated a stem cell graft to a child with Fanconi anemia. The sample here was PBMCs, taken from the stem cell graft. CDR3 in amino acids: CASSRILLALEGLNTEAFF. The CDR3 DNA reads TGTGCCAGCAGCCGGATCCTACTAGCCCTCGAAGGGCTGAACACTGAAGCTTTCTTT.